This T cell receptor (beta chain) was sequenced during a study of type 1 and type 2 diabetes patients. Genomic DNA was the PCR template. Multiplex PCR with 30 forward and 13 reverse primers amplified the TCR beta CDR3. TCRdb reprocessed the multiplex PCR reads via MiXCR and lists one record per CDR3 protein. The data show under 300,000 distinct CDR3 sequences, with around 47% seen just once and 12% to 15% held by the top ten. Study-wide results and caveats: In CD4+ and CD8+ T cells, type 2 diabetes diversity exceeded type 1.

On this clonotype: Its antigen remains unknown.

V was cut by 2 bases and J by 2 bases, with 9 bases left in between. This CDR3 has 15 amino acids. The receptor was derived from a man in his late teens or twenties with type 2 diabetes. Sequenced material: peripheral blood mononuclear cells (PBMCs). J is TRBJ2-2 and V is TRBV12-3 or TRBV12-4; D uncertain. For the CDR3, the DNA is TGTGCCAGCAGTTTAAGAGCTGAAAACACCGGGGAGCTGTTTTTT. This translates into CASSLRAENTGELFF.